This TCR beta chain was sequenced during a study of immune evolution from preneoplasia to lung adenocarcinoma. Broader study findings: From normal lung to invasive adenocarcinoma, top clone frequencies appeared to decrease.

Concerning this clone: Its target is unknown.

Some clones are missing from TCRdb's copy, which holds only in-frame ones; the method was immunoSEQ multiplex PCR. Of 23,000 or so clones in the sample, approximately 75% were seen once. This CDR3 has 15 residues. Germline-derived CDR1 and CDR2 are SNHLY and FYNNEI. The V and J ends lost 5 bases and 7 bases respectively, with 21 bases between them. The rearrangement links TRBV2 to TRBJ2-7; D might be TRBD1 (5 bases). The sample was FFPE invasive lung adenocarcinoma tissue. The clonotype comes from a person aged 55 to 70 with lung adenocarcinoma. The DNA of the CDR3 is TGTGCCAGCAGTAAACAGGAAGGGCCCTTGGGTGAGCAGTACTTC. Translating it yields CASSKQEGPLGEQYF.